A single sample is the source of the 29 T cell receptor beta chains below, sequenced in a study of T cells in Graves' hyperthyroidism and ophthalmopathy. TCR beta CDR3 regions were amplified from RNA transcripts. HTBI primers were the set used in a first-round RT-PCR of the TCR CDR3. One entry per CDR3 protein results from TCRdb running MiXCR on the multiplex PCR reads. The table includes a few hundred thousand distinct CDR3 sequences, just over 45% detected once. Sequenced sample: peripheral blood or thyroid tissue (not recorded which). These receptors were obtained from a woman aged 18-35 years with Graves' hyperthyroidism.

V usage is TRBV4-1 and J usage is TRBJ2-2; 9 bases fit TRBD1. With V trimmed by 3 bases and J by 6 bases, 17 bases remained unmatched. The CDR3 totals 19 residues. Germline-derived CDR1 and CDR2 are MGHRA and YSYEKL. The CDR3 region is CASSHRVAPGQGLSGELFF. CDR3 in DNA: TGCGCCAGCAGCCACAGGGTTGCTCCGGGACAGGGTCTGTCCGGGGAGCTGTTTTTT.

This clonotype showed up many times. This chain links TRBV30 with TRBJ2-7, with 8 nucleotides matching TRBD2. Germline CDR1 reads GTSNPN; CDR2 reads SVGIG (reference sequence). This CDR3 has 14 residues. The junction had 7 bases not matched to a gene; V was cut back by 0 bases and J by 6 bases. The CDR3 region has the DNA TGTGCCTGGAGTGTAAACTACGCGGGGGGCGAGCAGTACTTC. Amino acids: CAWSVNYAGGEQYF.

CDR3 loop: CATSDLPGLDPSYNEQFF. The CDR3 coding sequence is TGTGCCACCAGTGATTTGCCCGGGCTGGACCCCTCCTACAATGAGCAGTTCTTC. The chain links TRBV24-1 to TRBJ2-1; D remains ambiguous. Deletions cut 0 bases from V and 0 bases from J, with 14 bases between. Germline V gene sequence: CDR1 KGHDR, CDR2 SFDVKD. CDR3 length: 18 residues.

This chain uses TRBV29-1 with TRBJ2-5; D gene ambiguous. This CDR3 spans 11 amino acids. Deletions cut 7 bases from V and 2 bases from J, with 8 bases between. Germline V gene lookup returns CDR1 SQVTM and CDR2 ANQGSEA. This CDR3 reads CSADLQETQYF. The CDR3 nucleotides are TGCAGCGCTGACCTACAAGAGACCCAGTACTTC.

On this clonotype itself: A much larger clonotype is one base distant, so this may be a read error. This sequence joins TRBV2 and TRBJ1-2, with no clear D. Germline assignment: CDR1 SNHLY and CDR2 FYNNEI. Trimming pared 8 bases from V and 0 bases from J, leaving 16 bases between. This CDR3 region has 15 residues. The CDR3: CASGIIQEPNYGYTF. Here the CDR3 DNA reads TGTGCCAGCGGCATCATCCAGGAACCTAACTATGGCTACACCTTC.

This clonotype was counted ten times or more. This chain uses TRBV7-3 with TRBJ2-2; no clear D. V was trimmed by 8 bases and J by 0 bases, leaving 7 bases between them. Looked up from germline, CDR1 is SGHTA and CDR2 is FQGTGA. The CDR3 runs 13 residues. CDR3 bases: TGTGCCAGCGAGGCACCGAACACCGGGGAGCTGTTTTTT. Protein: CASEAPNTGELFF.

In DNA form, the CDR3 reads TGTGCCAGCAGCTTAGGCGGACAGTACAATGAGCAGTTCTTC. Translating gives CASSLGGQYNEQFF. The rearrangement links TRBV7-2 to TRBJ2-1, with D possibly matching TRBD1 (6 bases). CDR1 is SGHTA, CDR2 FQGNSA, per germline. Trimming removed 1 base from V and 4 bases from J, with 8 bases in between. The CDR3 loop spans 14 amino acids. Filled out from reference TRBV7-2 and TRBJ2-1, the complete variable domain reads GAGVSQSPSNKVTEKGKDVELRCDPISGHTALYWYRQSLGQGLEFLIYFQGNSAPDKSGLPSDRFSAERTGGSVSTLTIQRTQQEDSAVYLCASSLGGQYNEQFFGPGTRLTVL.

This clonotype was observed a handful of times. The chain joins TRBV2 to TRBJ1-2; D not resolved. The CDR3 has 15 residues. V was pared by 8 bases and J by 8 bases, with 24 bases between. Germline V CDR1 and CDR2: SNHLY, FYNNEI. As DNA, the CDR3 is TGTGCCAGCGGAGGAACTCGGGATAGCCAAGGAGGCTACACCTTC. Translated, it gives CASGGTRDSQGGYTF.

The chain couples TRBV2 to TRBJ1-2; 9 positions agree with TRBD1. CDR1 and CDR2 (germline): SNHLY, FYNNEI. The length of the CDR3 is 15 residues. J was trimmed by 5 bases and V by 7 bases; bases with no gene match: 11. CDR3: CASKQGQGMSYGYTF. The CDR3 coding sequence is TGTGCCAGCAAACAGGGACAGGGTATGTCTTATGGCTACACCTTC.

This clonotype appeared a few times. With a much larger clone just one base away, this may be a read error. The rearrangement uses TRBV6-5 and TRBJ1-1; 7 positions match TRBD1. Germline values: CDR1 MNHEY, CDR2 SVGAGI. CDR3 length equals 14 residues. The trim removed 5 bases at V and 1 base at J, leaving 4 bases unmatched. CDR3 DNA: TGTGCCAGCAGTACGTGGACAGGGAACACTGAAGCTTTCTTT. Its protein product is CASSTWTGNTEAFF.

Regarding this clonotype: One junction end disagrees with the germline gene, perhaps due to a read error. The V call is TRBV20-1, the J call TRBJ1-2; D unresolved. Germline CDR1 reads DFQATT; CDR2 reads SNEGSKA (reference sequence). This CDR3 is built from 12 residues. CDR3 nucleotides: TGCAGTGCTAGAGTCCACAACTACGGCTACACCTTC. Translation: CSARVHNYGYTF.

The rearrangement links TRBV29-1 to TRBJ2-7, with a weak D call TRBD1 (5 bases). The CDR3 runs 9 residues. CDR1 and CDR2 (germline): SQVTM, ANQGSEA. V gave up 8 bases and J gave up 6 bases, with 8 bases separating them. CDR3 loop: CSRGGEQYF. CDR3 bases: TGCAGCAGGGGCGGCGAGCAGTACTTC.

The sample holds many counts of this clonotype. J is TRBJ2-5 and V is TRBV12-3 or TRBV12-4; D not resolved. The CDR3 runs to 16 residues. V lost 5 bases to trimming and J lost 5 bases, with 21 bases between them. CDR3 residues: CASSHLLGAIWETQYF. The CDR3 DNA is TGTGCCAGCAGTCATCTGCTAGGAGCGATATGGGAGACCCAGTACTTC.

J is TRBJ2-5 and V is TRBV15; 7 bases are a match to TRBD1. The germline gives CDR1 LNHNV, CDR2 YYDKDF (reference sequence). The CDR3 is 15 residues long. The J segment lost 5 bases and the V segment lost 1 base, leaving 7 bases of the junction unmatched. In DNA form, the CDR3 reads TGTGCCACCAGCAGAGGACAGGGCCTCATTGAGACCCAGTACTTC. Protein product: CATSRGQGLIETQYF.

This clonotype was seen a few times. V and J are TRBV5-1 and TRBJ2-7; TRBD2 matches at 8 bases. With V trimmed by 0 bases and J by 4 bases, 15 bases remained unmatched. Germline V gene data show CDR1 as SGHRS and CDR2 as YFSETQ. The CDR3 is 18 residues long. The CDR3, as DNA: TGCGCCAGCAGCTTGGAAGCTGGCGGGAGGTCACCCTCTTACGAGCAGTACTTC. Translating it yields CASSLEAGGRSPSYEQYF.

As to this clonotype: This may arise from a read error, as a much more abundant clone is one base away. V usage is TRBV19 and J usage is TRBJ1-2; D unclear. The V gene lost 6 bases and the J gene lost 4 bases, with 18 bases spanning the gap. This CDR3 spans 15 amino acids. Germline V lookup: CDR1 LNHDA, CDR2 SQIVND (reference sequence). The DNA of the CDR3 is TGTGCCAGTAGCGGGCGAAGAACGTCTAGCTATGGCTACACCTTC. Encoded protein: CASSGRRTSSYGYTF.

DNA for the CDR3: TGTGCCAGCAGCTCCCCCAGCTCCAGCACAGATACGCAGTATTTT. Its protein product is CASSSPSSSTDTQYF. The genes are TRBV7-2 and TRBJ2-3, with D unclear. Deletions cut 4 bases from V and 0 bases from J, with 11 bases between. The CDR3 spans 15 residues. From germline, CDR1 is SGHTA and CDR2 FQGNSA. The full variable domain, rest sourced from reference TRBV7-2 and TRBJ2-3, is GAGVSQSPSNKVTEKGKDVELRCDPISGHTALYWYRQSLGQGLEFLIYFQGNSAPDKSGLPSDRFSAERTGGSVSTLTIQRTQQEDSAVYLCASSSPSSSTDTQYFGPGTRLTVL.

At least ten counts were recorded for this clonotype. The chain's CDR3 is CASSSFLYGYTF. The DNA of the CDR3 is TGTGCCAGCAGCTCCTTTCTGTATGGCTACACCTTC. The V call is TRBV7-9, the J call TRBJ1-2; D is undetermined. From germline, CDR1 is SEHNR and CDR2 FQNEAQ (reference sequence). The CDR3 is 12 amino acids. Trimming removed 4 bases from V and 5 bases from J, with 8 bases in between.

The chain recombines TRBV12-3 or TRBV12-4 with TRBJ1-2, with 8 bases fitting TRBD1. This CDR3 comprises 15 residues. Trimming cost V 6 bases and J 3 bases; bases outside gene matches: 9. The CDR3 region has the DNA TGTGCCAGCAGACCAGACAGGGGAGATCACTATGGCTACACCTTC. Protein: CASRPDRGDHYGYTF.

CDR3 sequence: CASSWDRVTEAFF. The CDR3 nucleotides read TGTGCCAGCAGTTGGGACAGGGTTACTGAAGCTTTCTTT. The chain joins TRBV27 to TRBJ1-1; 9 bases map to TRBD1. This CDR3 comprises 13 residues. Germline values: CDR1 MNHEY, CDR2 SMNVEV (reference sequence). Losses at the gene ends were 4 bases for V and 5 bases for J; bases not matched to a gene: 2.

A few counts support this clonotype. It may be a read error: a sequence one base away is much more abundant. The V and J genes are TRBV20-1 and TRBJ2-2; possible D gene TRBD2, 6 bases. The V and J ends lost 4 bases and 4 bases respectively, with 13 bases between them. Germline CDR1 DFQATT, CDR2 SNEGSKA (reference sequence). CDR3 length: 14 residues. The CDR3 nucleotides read TGCAGTGCTACGATTAGCGGAGGCACCGGGGAGCTGTTTTTT. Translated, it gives CSATISGGTGELFF.

For the CDR3, the DNA is TGTGCCACCAGCACCCGGACAGGAAACTACGAGCAGTACTTC. It specifies CATSTRTGNYEQYF. V and J are TRBV15 and TRBJ2-7, with 7 positions matching TRBD1. Trimming cost V 4 bases and J 3 bases; bases outside gene matches: 6. In germline, CDR1 is LNHNV, CDR2 YYDKDF (reference sequence). The CDR3 loop spans 14 amino acids.

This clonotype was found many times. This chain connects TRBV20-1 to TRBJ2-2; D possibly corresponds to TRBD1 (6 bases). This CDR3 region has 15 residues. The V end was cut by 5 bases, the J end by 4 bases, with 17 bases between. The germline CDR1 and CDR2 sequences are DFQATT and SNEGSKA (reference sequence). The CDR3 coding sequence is TGCAGTGCTGGCGCAAGGGACACACTCACCGGGGAGCTGTTTTTT. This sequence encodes CSAGARDTLTGELFF.

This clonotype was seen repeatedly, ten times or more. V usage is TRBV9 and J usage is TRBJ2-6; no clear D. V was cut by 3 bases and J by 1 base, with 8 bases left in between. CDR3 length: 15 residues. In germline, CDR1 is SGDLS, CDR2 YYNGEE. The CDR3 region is CASSASQSGANVLTF. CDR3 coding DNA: TGTGCCAGCAGCGCATCGCAGTCTGGGGCCAACGTCCTGACTTTC.

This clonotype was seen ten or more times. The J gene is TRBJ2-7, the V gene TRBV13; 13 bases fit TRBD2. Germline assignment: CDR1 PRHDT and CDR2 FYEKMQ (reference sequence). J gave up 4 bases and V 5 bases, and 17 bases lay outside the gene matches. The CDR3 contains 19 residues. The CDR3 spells CASSLARGRTSGSGYEQYF. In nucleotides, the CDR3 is TGTGCCAGCAGCCTCGCCCGAGGGCGGACTAGCGGGAGTGGTTACGAGCAGTACTTC.

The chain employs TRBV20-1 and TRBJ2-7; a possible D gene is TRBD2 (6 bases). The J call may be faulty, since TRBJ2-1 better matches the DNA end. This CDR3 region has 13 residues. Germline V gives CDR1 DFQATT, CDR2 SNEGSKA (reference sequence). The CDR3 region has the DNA TGCAGTGCAGACCCGGGAGCAAACAATGAGCAGTTCTTC. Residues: CSADPGANNEQFF.

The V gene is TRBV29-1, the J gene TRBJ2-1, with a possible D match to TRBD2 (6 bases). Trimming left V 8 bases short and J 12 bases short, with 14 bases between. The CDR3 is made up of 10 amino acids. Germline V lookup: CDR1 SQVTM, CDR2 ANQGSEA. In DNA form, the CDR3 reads TGCAGCCCGCGGTTCGGGGGGCAGTTCTTC. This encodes CSPRFGGQFF.

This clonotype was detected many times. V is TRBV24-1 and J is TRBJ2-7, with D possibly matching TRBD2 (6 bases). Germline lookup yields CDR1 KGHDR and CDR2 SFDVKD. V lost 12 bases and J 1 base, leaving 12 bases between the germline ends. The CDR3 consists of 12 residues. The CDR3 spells CASYGSSYEQYF. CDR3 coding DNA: TGTGCCTCCTACGGGAGTTCCTACGAGCAGTACTTC.

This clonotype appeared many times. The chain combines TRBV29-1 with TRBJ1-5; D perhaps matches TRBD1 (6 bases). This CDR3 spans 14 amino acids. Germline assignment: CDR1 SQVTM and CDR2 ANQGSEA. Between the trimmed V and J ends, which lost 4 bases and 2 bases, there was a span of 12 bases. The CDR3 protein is CSVGRGLGNQPQHF. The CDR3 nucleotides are TGCAGCGTTGGCAGGGGCTTGGGCAATCAGCCCCAGCATTTT.